This entry is about one T cell receptor (beta chain). Antigen specificity is unknown. The sample belongs to a study of memory CD4+ T cells and cytomegalovirus serostatus. Germline loops: CDR1 MNHEY, CDR2 SVGAGI. The CDR3 length is 12 residues. Trimming took 5 bases from V and 4 from J, leaving 8 bases between them. Findings of the study overall: CMV serostatus prediction reached median AUC approximately 0.95, or 0.91 with US-trained model.

Authors' data handling: Out-of-frame sequences were removed, leaving roughly 2.1 million distinct TCRbeta sequences. Assay used: immunoSEQ multiplex PCR; TCRdb lists only in-frame clones, some missing. V and J calls and clone size come straight from that table; D and trimming were deduced from the DNA. The data contain approximately 60,000 clones, 80% to 90% of them singletons. Single viable CD3+CD4+CD8-CD45RO+ cells were sorted as the memory CD4+ T cells. CMV serostatus came from serum IgG against pp150, pp28, p38, p52. Sequencing was done on a sample of memory CD4+ T cells from blood. This clonotype was sampled from an adult in good health and CMV-seronegative. This sequence joins TRBV6-5 and TRBJ1-2; D might be TRBD1 (5 bases). The chain's CDR3 is CASSLTGYGYTF. Written as DNA, the CDR3 is TGTGCCAGCAGTCTCACAGGCTATGGCTACACCTTC.